This T cell receptor beta chain was identified in a study of OX40 agonist ivuxolimab in advanced cancers. Turning to the study itself: Of mixed ages from 23 to 79 and averaging roughly 64 years, the group was around 78% male. Three patients, one with hepatocellular carcinoma and two with cutaneous melanoma, achieved partial responses. Broader study findings: Averaged across samples, CD8+ T cells carried more expanded clones than CD4+ did. CD4+ and CD8+ T cells in blood underwent clonal expansion by week 6 at 0.1 to 3.0 mg/kg.

V lost 2 bases and J lost 5, with 6 bases in between. Germline-derived CDR1 and CDR2 are ENHRY and SYGVKD. CDR3 length equals 13 residues. Some clones are missing from TCRdb's copy, which holds only in-frame ones; the method was immunoSEQ multiplex PCR. In the table there are around 23,000 clones, over 75% of which are singletons. Points on this clone: Its target is unknown.

The TCR sequence derives from an adult with an advanced solid tumor such as melanoma, head and neck, liver or kidney cancer. The chain couples TRBV10-3 to TRBJ2-2; no reliable D call. Specimen: CD4+ or CD8+ T cells sorted from blood, collected in a trial of the OX40 agonist ivuxolimab. The CDR3 here is CAISERVTGELFF. The CDR3 region has the DNA TGTGCCATCAGTGAGAGGGTAACCGGGGAGCTGTTTTTT.